This TCR beta chain is from a study of T cell changes during pregnancy in multiple sclerosis. Generated by immunoSEQ multiplex PCR, the TCRdb table keeps only in-frame clones and is missing some. The sample holds tens of thousands of clones, about 85% seen once. CDR1 is MNHEY, CDR2 SVGAGI, per germline. The CDR3 consists of 14 residues. V was shortened by 0 bases and J by 6 bases, with 11 bases between the two germline ends. The chain couples TRBV6-5 to TRBJ1-2; D remains unclear. This TCR came from a female donor with multiple sclerosis, enrolled in a pregnancy study. Sequencing was performed on CD8+ T cells from peripheral blood mononuclear cells, taken before pregnancy. CDR3: CASSYSRRLDGYTF. CDR3 bases: TGTGCCAGCAGTTACTCGCGGAGGTTGGATGGCTACACCTTC.